The T cell receptor (beta chain) described here comes from a study of blood T cell repertoires in COVID-19. Some clones are missing from TCRdb's copy, which holds only in-frame ones; the method was immunoSEQ multiplex PCR. The sample gives about 270,000 clones, approximately 90% of which show up once; approximately 2% is in the top ten. Germline V gene data show CDR1 as SGHRS and CDR2 as YFSETQ. This CDR3 is built from 16 residues. V was cut by 3 bases and J by 5 bases, with 15 bases left in between. This clone was detected only a few times. The rearrangement joins TRBV5-1 to TRBJ1-6, with D maybe TRBD1 (5 bases). The sample consisted of PBMCs or T cells enriched from blood (not recorded which). The receptor was isolated from a woman aged 60-75 years in a cohort exposed to, infected with or recovered from COVID-19 (not recorded which). The CDR3 spells CASSSLSQENNSPLHF. The CDR3 bases are TGCGCCAGCAGCTCCCTCTCACAGGAAAATAATTCACCCCTCCACTTT.